The 30 T cell receptor beta chains reported below all come from one sample, sequenced in a study of cytomegalovirus exposure and HLA in healthy donors. The PCR had 60 Vbeta and 13 Jbeta primers. Assay used: immunoSEQ multiplex PCR; TCRdb lists only in-frame clones, some missing. The sample yields 95,000 to 150,000 clones, approximately 70% seen once. Source material: PBMCs. The source is a young man in good health and CMV-seronegative.

V gene TRBV7-8 combines with J gene TRBJ2-1, with TRBD2 as a possible D gene (6 bases). There are 15 residues in the CDR3. V lost 5 bases and J lost 5, with 16 bases in between. Looked up from germline, CDR1 is SGHVS and CDR2 is FQNEAQ. The CDR3 coding sequence is TGTGCCAGCAGCGACCCAACGGGGGTGGACAATGAGCAGTTCTTC. This sequence encodes CASSDPTGVDNEQFF. Based on the CDR3 plus reference TRBV7-8 and TRBJ2-1, the full variable domain is GAGVSQSPRYKVAKRGQDVALRCDPISGHVSLFWYQQALGQGPEFLTYFQNEAQLDKSGLPSDRFFAERPEGSVSTLKIQRTQQEDSAVYLCASSDPTGVDNEQFFGPGTRLTVL.

The CDR3 bases are TGTGCCAGCAGTTCCTTACAGGGTTACGCTGAAGCTTTCTTT. Translated: CASSSLQGYAEAFF. V usage is TRBV27 and J usage is TRBJ1-1; perhaps TRBD1 as D (6 bases). V was trimmed by 4 bases and J by 6 bases, leaving 15 bases between them. The CDR3 spans 14 residues. Germline CDR1 and CDR2: MNHEY and SMNVEV (reference sequence).

The chain employs TRBV6-1 and TRBJ1-2; 8 bases are a match to TRBD1. The CDR3 has 13 residues. With V trimmed by 5 bases and J by 7 bases, 6 bases remained unmatched. The V gene's germline CDR1 is MNHNS and CDR2 SASEGT. Written as DNA, the CDR3 is TGTGCCAGCAGTCCCAGGGGGCGGGCTGGCTACACCTTC. This translates into CASSPRGRAGYTF.

CDR3 loop: CASSPSGSSYNEQFF. DNA of the CDR3: TGTGCCAGCAGCCCTAGCGGTAGCTCCTACAATGAGCAGTTCTTC. The gene calls are TRBV5-4 and TRBJ2-1; TRBD2 matches 7 bases. The J segment lost 0 bases and the V segment lost 4 bases, leaving 4 bases of the junction unmatched. The CDR3 loop spans 15 amino acids. Germline values: CDR1 SGHNT, CDR2 YYREEE (reference sequence).

The J gene is TRBJ2-7, the V gene TRBV6-1, with D possibly TRBD2 on 5 matching bases. The CDR3 totals 13 residues. CDR1 MNHNS and CDR2 SASEGT come from the germline V gene. The V end was cut by 6 bases, the J end by 5 bases, with 14 bases between. The CDR3 coding sequence is TGTGCCAGCAGGAGGGTTGTGTACCACGAGCAGTACTTC. This codes for CASRRVVYHEQYF.

The CDR3 loop is CASSLSRGGTGGTDTQYF. The CDR3 coding sequence is TGTGCCAGCAGCTTATCACGTGGTGGGACAGGGGGCACAGATACGCAGTATTTT. V gene TRBV7-2 combines with J gene TRBJ2-3; 10 bases match TRBD1. Germline CDR1 SGHTA, CDR2 FQGNSA. This CDR3 region has 18 residues. Trimming removed 2 bases from V and 1 base from J; junction bases left unmatched: 9.

V and J are TRBV10-3 and TRBJ1-2; tentative D call: TRBD1 (5 bases). This CDR3 contains 16 residues. V lost 0 bases and J 6 bases, leaving 17 bases between the germline ends. The V gene's germline CDR1 is ENHRY and CDR2 SYGVKD. The CDR3 loop is CAISESSGLDGDGYTF. CDR3 in DNA: TGTGCCATCAGTGAGTCTTCGGGACTTGACGGGGATGGCTACACCTTC.

J is TRBJ1-5 and V is TRBV28; D is perhaps TRBD1 (5 bases). CDR1 MDHEN and CDR2 SYDVKM come from the germline V gene. There are 16 residues in the CDR3. Trimming removed 3 bases from V and 4 bases from J, with 16 bases in between. CDR3 coding DNA: TGTGCCAGCAGTTTGGGTGGTAGGGGACTAAATCAGCCCCAGCATTTT. This gives the protein CASSLGGRGLNQPQHF. The full variable domain, completed using reference TRBV28 and TRBJ1-5, is DVKVTQSSRYLVKRTGEKVFLECVQDMDHENMFWYRQDPGLGLRLIYFSYDVKMKEKGDIPEGYSVSREKKERFSLILESASTNQTSMYLCASSLGGRGLNQPQHFGDGTRLSIL.

The chain uses TRBV28 and TRBJ2-5; D is uncertain. The length of the CDR3 is 12 residues. V dropped 5 bases and J dropped 1 base, with 5 bases sitting between them. Germline V gene sequence: CDR1 MDHEN, CDR2 SYDVKM. As DNA, the CDR3 is TGTGCCAGCAGTCCGGTCCAAGAGACCCAGTACTTC. Translation: CASSPVQETQYF.

This rearrangement joins TRBV30 to TRBJ1-5; D not resolved. V lost 0 bases and J 6 bases, leaving 9 bases between the germline ends. The CDR3 is 13 residues long. CDR1 GTSNPN and CDR2 SVGIG come from the germline V gene (reference sequence). The CDR3: CAWSVLDFQPQHF. Here the CDR3 DNA reads TGTGCCTGGAGTGTACTCGATTTTCAGCCCCAGCATTTT.

The J gene is TRBJ2-5, the V gene TRBV6-5; 8 bases line up with TRBD1. TRBJ2-7 matches the DNA end more closely, so the J call is doubtful. The CDR3 sequence is 15 residues long. Germline CDR1 is MNHEY and CDR2 is SVGAGI. The DNA for the CDR3 is TGTGCCAGCAGTTACTCGGGACAGGAAAACTACGAGCAGTACTTC. This codes for CASSYSGQENYEQYF.

V usage is TRBV5-1 and J usage is TRBJ1-1, with D possibly TRBD1 on 6 matching bases. The length of the CDR3 is 13 residues. V was trimmed by 4 bases and J by 5 bases, leaving 12 bases between them. The germline CDR1 and CDR2 sequences are SGHRS and YFSETQ. The CDR3 loop reads CASSLIRGTEAFF. The CDR3 DNA follows: TGCGCCAGCAGCCTAATCAGGGGAACTGAAGCTTTCTTT. The full variable domain, with the rest looked up from reference TRBV5-1 and TRBJ1-1, is KAGVTQTPRYLIKTRGQQVTLSCSPISGHRSVSWYQQTPGQGLQFLFEYFSETQRNKGNFPGRFSGRQFSNSRSEMNVSTLELGDSALYLCASSLIRGTEAFFGQGTRLTVV.

The V and J genes are TRBV6-6 and TRBJ1-3, with 7 positions matching TRBD1. J was trimmed by 2 bases and V by 7 bases; bases with no gene match: 5. The CDR3 spans 14 residues. Germline V gene lookup returns CDR1 MNHNY and CDR2 SVGAGI (reference sequence). The chain's CDR3 is CASISQGAGNTIYF. The CDR3 DNA sequence: TGTGCCAGCATCAGTCAGGGGGCTGGAAACACCATATATTTT.

This chain links TRBV28 with TRBJ1-5; D is ambiguous. This CDR3 is built from 13 residues. The ends were cut back, 7 bases at V and 8 bases at J, with 15 bases in the middle. Germline CDR1 reads MDHEN; CDR2 reads SYDVKM. CDR3 bases: TGTGCCAGCAAGGTGGATCCAGGCGAGCCCCAGCATTTT. It specifies CASKVDPGEPQHF. The whole variable domain, remainder taken from reference TRBV28 and TRBJ1-5, is DVKVTQSSRYLVKRTGEKVFLECVQDMDHENMFWYRQDPGLGLRLIYFSYDVKMKEKGDIPEGYSVSREKKERFSLILESASTNQTSMYLCASKVDPGEPQHFGDGTRLSIL.

The rearrangement uses TRBV19 and TRBJ1-1, with no clear D. The CDR3 is 12 amino acids. Trimming stripped 8 bases from V and 10 bases from J, with 17 bases between. Per the germline V gene, CDR1 is LNHDA and CDR2 is SQIVND (reference sequence). The CDR3 loop reads CASHPNGGRAFF. In DNA form, the CDR3 reads TGTGCCAGTCATCCAAATGGCGGGAGAGCTTTCTTT.

The rearrangement uses TRBV7-2 and TRBJ1-5; 9 bases are shared with TRBD1. The germline V gene encodes CDR1 SGHTA and CDR2 FQGNSA. This CDR3 region has 16 residues. Trimming cost V 2 bases and J 0 bases; bases outside gene matches: 2. As DNA, the CDR3 is TGTGCCAGCAGCTTAAGGACAGGGGTTAGCAATCAGCCCCAGCATTTT. It encodes CASSLRTGVSNQPQHF. The variable domain in full, with the rest retrieved from reference TRBV7-2 and TRBJ1-5, is GAGVSQSPSNKVTEKGKDVELRCDPISGHTALYWYRQSLGQGLEFLIYFQGNSAPDKSGLPSDRFSAERTGGSVSTLTIQRTQQEDSAVYLCASSLRTGVSNQPQHFGDGTRLSIL.

This chain uses TRBV28 with TRBJ1-5; 9 nucleotides line up with TRBD1. The CDR3 is 12 residues long. The germline CDR1 and CDR2 sequences are MDHEN and SYDVKM. Trimming removed 8 bases from V and 7 bases from J; junction bases left unmatched: 3. The chain's CDR3 is CASRTGGQPQHF. The CDR3 DNA sequence: TGTGCCAGCCGAACAGGGGGCCAGCCCCAGCATTTT.

V gene TRBV29-1 combines with J gene TRBJ1-2; 10 bases match TRBD1. The V gene end was trimmed by 6 bases and the J gene end by 6 bases; junction bases not matched to a gene: 4. Germline lookup yields CDR1 SQVTM and CDR2 ANQGSEA. This CDR3 contains 12 residues. The CDR3 here is CSVGTGVDGYTF. CDR3 DNA sequence: TGCAGCGTCGGGACAGGGGTCGATGGCTACACCTTC.

This chain joins TRBV28 and TRBJ2-7, with TRBD1 identical over 8 bases. V dropped 10 bases and J dropped 6; count of bases not matched to a gene: 5. CDR3 length: 11 amino acids. Germline V gene sequence: CDR1 MDHEN, CDR2 SYDVKM. The CDR3 region is CATGTGSEQYF. In DNA form, the CDR3 reads TGTGCCACTGGGACAGGATCCGAGCAGTACTTC.

This clone was recorded only once. The V call is TRBV5-1, the J call TRBJ2-3; 11 nucleotides match TRBD2. The germline CDR1 and CDR2 sequences are SGHRS and YFSETQ. Trimming removed 4 bases from V and 1 base from J; junction bases left unmatched: 2. There are 15 residues in the CDR3. CDR3 protein: CASSVLAGGTDTQYF. The CDR3 nucleotides are TGCGCCAGCAGCGTACTAGCGGGGGGCACAGATACGCAGTATTTT.

This CDR3 reads CASSIEDKPIRRSPLHF. The CDR3 nucleotides read TGTGCCAGTAGTATTGAGGACAAGCCTATTCGCCGATCACCCCTCCACTTT. V and J are TRBV19 and TRBJ1-6; a weak D match, TRBD1 (5 bases). The CDR3 sequence is 17 residues long. Trimming cost V 3 bases and J 10 bases, with 22 bases left between them. Germline V lookup: CDR1 LNHDA, CDR2 SQIVND (reference sequence).

CDR3 in amino acids: CASSRSGGGDTQYF. The CDR3 DNA follows: TGTGCCAGCAGCAGGAGCGGGGGAGGAGATACGCAGTATTTT. This chain connects TRBV6-4 to TRBJ2-3; TRBD2 aligns across 8 bases. V was pared by 6 bases and J by 5 bases, with 7 bases of the junction left unmatched. The CDR3 loop spans 14 amino acids. Germline V gene data show CDR1 as MRHNA and CDR2 as SNTAGT.

This chain connects TRBV13 to TRBJ2-4; no firm D call. Trimming took off 3 bases at V and 4 bases at J, with 7 bases between the two ends. The CDR3 covers 13 residues. Looked up from germline, CDR1 is PRHDT and CDR2 is FYEKMQ (reference sequence). The CDR3, as DNA: TGTGCCAGCAGCTTCGGTGGTAAAAACATTCAGTACTTC. Translating it yields CASSFGGKNIQYF. The variable domain in full, completed from reference TRBV13 and TRBJ2-4, reads AAGVIQSPRHLIKEKRETATLKCYPIPRHDTVYWYQQGPGQDPQFLISFYEKMQSDKGSIPDRFSAQQFSDYHSELNMSSLELGDSALYFCASSFGGKNIQYFGAGTRLSVL.

This clone was detected only a few times. The V and J genes are TRBV28 and TRBJ1-4; 11 bases line up with TRBD1. This CDR3 contains 15 residues. CDR1 is MDHEN, CDR2 SYDVKM, per germline. Trimming removed 5 bases from V and 7 bases from J; junction bases left unmatched: 6. CDR3 nucleotide sequence: TGTGCCAGCAGTACGGACAGGGGGCGGGGTGAAAAACTGTTTTTT. As protein: CASSTDRGRGEKLFF.

This clone was observed once. The chain is built from TRBV9 and TRBJ2-7, with 11 nucleotides matching TRBD2. The CDR3 sequence is 14 residues long. The germline CDR1 and CDR2 sequences are SGDLS and YYNGEE. V dropped 2 bases and J dropped 6; count of bases not matched to a gene: 4. CDR3 protein: CASSVAGTSGEQYF. As DNA, the CDR3 is TGTGCCAGCAGCGTTGCCGGGACTAGCGGCGAGCAGTACTTC.

The chain employs TRBV27 and TRBJ2-1, with 10 bases that match TRBD2. Germline trimming cut 6 bases from V and 7 bases from J; bases unmatched to any gene: 6. The CDR3 length is 14 residues. Per the germline V gene, CDR1 is MNHEY and CDR2 is SMNVEV (reference sequence). The CDR3 DNA sequence: TGTGCCAGCAGGACGGGACTAGCGCCAAATGAGCAGTTCTTC. Residues: CASRTGLAPNEQFF.

The V call is TRBV4-3, the J call TRBJ1-2; the D is unclear. V was cut by 3 bases and J by 5 bases, with 10 bases left in between. The CDR3 covers 13 residues. The germline V gene encodes CDR1 LGHNA and CDR2 YSLEER. CDR3 sequence: CASSQGGVYGYTF. DNA for the CDR3: TGCGCCAGCAGCCAGGGAGGTGTGTATGGCTACACCTTC.

The chain has TRBV5-1 and TRBJ2-7, with 9 bases that match TRBD1. The CDR3 spans 13 residues. V trimming: 4 bases; J trimming: 2 bases; junction bases outside the gene matches: 1. Germline V gene data show CDR1 as SGHRS and CDR2 as YFSETQ. The CDR3 sequence is CASSRDRAYEQYF. The CDR3 DNA reads TGCGCCAGCAGCCGGGACAGGGCCTACGAGCAGTACTTC.

The chain carries TRBV7-2 and TRBJ2-7, with 8 bases identical to TRBD1. Germline assignment: CDR1 SGHTA and CDR2 FQGNSA. The CDR3 is 15 amino acids. The ends lost 4 bases at V and 6 bases at J; junction bases unmatched: 11. In nucleotides, the CDR3 is TGTGCCAGCAGCTCAACCCCAGGGGGCATGGGCGAGCAGTACTTC. Amino acid sequence: CASSSTPGGMGEQYF.

This clone was observed once. The V gene is TRBV19, the J gene TRBJ2-3, with 10 nucleotides matching TRBD2. After removal of 5 bases from V and 4 bases from J, the junction contained 21 bases not matched to a gene. Germline lookup yields CDR1 LNHDA and CDR2 SQIVND (reference sequence). The CDR3 is 20 amino acids. The CDR3 is CASSVFLLSGGITDSDTQYF. In nucleotides, the CDR3 is TGTGCCAGTAGTGTTTTCCTCCTTAGCGGGGGGATTACCGATTCAGATACGCAGTATTTT.